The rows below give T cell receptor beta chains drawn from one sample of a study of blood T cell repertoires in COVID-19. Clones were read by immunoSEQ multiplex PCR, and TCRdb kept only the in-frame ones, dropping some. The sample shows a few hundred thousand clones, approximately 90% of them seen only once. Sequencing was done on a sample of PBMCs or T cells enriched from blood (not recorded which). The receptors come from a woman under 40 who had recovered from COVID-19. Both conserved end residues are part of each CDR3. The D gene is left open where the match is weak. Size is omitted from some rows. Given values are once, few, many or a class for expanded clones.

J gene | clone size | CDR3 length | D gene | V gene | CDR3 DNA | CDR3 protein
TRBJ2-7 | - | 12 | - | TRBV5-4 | TGTGCCAGCAGCATGGACACAAACGAGCAGTACTTC | CASSMDTNEQYF
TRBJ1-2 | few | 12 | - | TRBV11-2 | TGTGCCAGCCTAGCTGGGGGGAATGGCTACACCTTC | CASLAGGNGYTF
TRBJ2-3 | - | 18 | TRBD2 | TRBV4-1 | TGCGCCAGCAGCCAAGGAAGACTAGCGGGGGAGGACACAGATACGCAGTATTTT | CASSQGRLAGEDTDTQYF
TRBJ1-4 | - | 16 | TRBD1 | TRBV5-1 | TGCGCCAGCAGCCCAGATGGACAGGGGGTTAGGGAAAAACTGTTTTTT | CASSPDGQGVREKLFF
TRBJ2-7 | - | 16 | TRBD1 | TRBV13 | TGTGCCAGCAGCTTATTGGGCGACAGGGGGAGATACGAGCAGTACTTC | CASSLLGDRGRYEQYF
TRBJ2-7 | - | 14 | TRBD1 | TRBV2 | TGTGCCAGCAGAGGGTGGGACAGCGCCTACGAGCAGTACTTC | CASRGWDSAYEQYF
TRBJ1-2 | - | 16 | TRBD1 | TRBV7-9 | TGTGCCAGCAGCTTAGGGGACAGGGATCGAGACTATGGCTACACCTTC | CASSLGDRDRDYGYTF
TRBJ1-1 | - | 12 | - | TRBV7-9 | TGTGCCAGCAGCTCCTACCTAACTGAAGCTTTCTTT | CASSSYLTEAFF
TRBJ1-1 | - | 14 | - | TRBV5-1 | TGCGCCAGCAGGCCCGGGGGGCGGGGGACTGAAGCTTTCTTT | CASRPGGRGTEAFF
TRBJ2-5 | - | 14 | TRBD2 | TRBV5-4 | TGTGCCAGCAGCACCGGGGGGGGGCCCGAGACCCAGTACTTC | CASSTGGGPETQYF
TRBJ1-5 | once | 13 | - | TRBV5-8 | TGTGCCAGCAGCTACACAGGGAATCAGCCCCAGCATTTT | CASSYTGNQPQHF
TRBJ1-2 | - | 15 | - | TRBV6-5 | TGTGCCAGCAGTTACTCGAGTGAGGCCGCCTATGGCTACACCTTC | CASSYSSEAAYGYTF
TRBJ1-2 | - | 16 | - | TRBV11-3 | TGTGCCAGCAGCACCGGGACACTCAATGGGGCCTATGGCTACACCTTC | CASSTGTLNGAYGYTF
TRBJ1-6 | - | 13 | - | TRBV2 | TGTGCCAGCAGTGAGTCAGTGCTTTCACCCCTCCACTTT | CASSESVLSPLHF
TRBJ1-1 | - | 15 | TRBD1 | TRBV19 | TGTGCCACCGCGGACAGGCCCAAGCCGAACACTGAAGCTTTCTTT | CATADRPKPNTEAFF
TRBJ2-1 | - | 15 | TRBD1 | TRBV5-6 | TGTGCCAGCAGCTTTCGAGGGACAGGGATCAATGAGCAGTTCTTC | CASSFRGTGINEQFF
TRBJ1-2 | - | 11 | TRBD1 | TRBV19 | TGTGCCAGTAGTACCGGACAGGGTATTGCCTTC | CASSTGQGIAF
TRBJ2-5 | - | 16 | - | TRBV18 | TGTGCCAGCTCACAACGCGGGGCGGGACCACAAGAGACCCAGTACTTC | CASSQRGAGPQETQYF
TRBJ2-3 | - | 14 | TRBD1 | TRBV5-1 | TGCGCCAGCAGCTGGGACAGAAACACAGATACGCAGTATTTT | CASSWDRNTDTQYF
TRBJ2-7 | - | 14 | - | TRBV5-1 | TGCGCCAGCAGCTTGGTCCGGGGGGCTGGGGAGCAGTACTTC | CASSLVRGAGEQYF
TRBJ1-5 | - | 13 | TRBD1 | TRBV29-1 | TGCAGCGTCGGGACAGGGGTCAATCAGCCCCAGCATTTT | CSVGTGVNQPQHF
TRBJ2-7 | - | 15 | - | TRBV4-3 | TGCGCCAGCAGCCAAGATCGAAACTCCCCCTACGAGCAGTACTTC | CASSQDRNSPYEQYF
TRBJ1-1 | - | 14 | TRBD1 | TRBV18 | TGTGCCAGCTCACCCAGGGGGCGGAACACTGAAGCTTTCTTT | CASSPRGRNTEAFF
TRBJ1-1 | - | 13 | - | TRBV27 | TGTGCCAGCAGTTTAAGAGGGAACACTGAAGCTTTCTTT | CASSLRGNTEAFF
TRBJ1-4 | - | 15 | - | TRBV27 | TGTGCCAGCAGTCGCTGGACAGTTTCTAGTGAAAAACTGTTTTTT | CASSRWTVSSEKLFF
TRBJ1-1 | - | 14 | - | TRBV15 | TGTGCCACCAGCGGGCTGGGAGGGCTCCCTGAAGCTTTCTTT | CATSGLGGLPEAFF
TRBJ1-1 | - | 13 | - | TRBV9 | TGTGCCAGCAGCCCAGGAGGGGACACTGAAGCTTTCTTT | CASSPGGDTEAFF